This T cell receptor beta chain was identified in a study of control samples from healthy donors and cancer patients. The CDR3 runs to 15 residues. The junction had 11 bases not matched to a gene; V was cut back by 8 bases and J by 6 bases. CDR1 is MDHEN and CDR2 is SYDVKM in the germline V gene. TCRdb keeps only in-frame clones here, not all; method: immunoSEQ multiplex PCR. The data show 90,000 or so clones, 85% to 90% seen once. The chain has TRBV28 and TRBJ2-3; 10 positions agree with TRBD2. The clonotype originates from an older woman in good health. Sequenced: blood. The CDR3 region is CASSLAGARGDTQYF. As DNA, the CDR3 is TGTGCCAGCTCCCTAGCGGGGGCGAGGGGGGATACGCAGTATTTT.